One sample yielded the 29 T cell receptor beta chains listed below, sequenced in a study of T cell therapy after organ transplantation. Here immunoSEQ multiplex PCR was the method, and the copy in TCRdb shows in-frame clones only, minus some. The sample carries approximately 52,000 clones, over 90% recorded once. Their antigens remain unidentified. Sequencing used CD8+ T cells from blood, obtained before autologous CMV-specific T cell therapy. All receptors come from a human patient who had received a solid organ transplant and had CMV disease.

The chain joins TRBV15 to TRBJ1-1; possible D gene TRBD1, 5 bases. The CDR3 totals 15 residues. V dropped 4 bases and J dropped 4 bases, with 16 bases sitting between them. Germline loops: CDR1 LNHNV, CDR2 YYDKDF (reference sequence). This chain's CDR3 is CATSTKTGEGTEAFF. The CDR3, as DNA: TGTGCCACCAGCACCAAAACAGGCGAGGGCACTGAAGCTTTCTTT.

The chain joins TRBV27 to TRBJ1-5; D gene uncertain. The CDR3 has 12 amino acids. Germline-derived CDR1 and CDR2 are MNHEY and SMNVEV (reference sequence). The ends were cut back, 5 bases at V and 4 bases at J, with 6 bases in the middle. CDR3 in amino acids: CASSTQNQPQHF. The CDR3 bases are TGTGCCAGCAGTACGCAGAATCAGCCCCAGCATTTT.

This chain connects TRBV5-6 to TRBJ1-5; no firm D call. CDR1 is SGHDT, CDR2 YYEEEE, per germline. CDR3 length: 12 residues. The V end lost 4 bases, the J end lost 0 bases, and 2 bases lay between the germline ends. In DNA form, the CDR3 reads TGTGCCAGCAGCCATAGCAATCAGCCCCAGCATTTT. It codes for CASSHSNQPQHF. The variable domain in full, with the rest retrieved from reference TRBV5-6 and TRBJ1-5, is DAGVTQSPTHLIKTRGQQVTLRCSPKSGHDTVSWYQQALGQGPQFIFQYYEEEERQRGNFPDRFSGHQFPNYSSELNVNALLLGDSALYLCASSHSNQPQHFGDGTRLSIL.

This sequence joins TRBV5-6 and TRBJ1-1, with 12 nucleotides matching TRBD1. CDR1 and CDR2 (germline): SGHDT, YYEEEE. The CDR3 length is 17 residues. The trim removed 5 bases at V and 6 bases at J, leaving 14 bases unmatched. CDR3 amino acids: CASSPDWGQGAKPEAFF. CDR3 bases: TGTGCCAGCAGTCCCGACTGGGGACAGGGGGCGAAGCCTGAAGCTTTCTTT.

The V and J genes are TRBV21-1 and TRBJ2-2; TRBD2, as called in the table, went unchecked against the DNA. TRBV21-1 is noted as a pseudogene. The CDR3 spans 18 residues. The CDR3 protein is CASSKAPGLAGVRWELFF. The DNA for the CDR3 is TGTGCCAGCAGCAAAGCTCCCGGACTAGCGGGAGTGCGTTGGGAGCTGTTTTTT.

This chain links TRBV2 with TRBJ2-3; a possible D gene is TRBD1 (5 bases). The V end was cut by 7 bases, the J end by 3 bases, with 14 bases between. Germline CDR1 SNHLY, CDR2 FYNNEI. This CDR3 comprises 14 residues. The CDR3 DNA reads as TGTGCCAGCAAGGAAGGGGTCCTGACAGATACGCAGTATTTT. Its translation is CASKEGVLTDTQYF.

This rearrangement joins TRBV4-3 to TRBJ2-5, with 9 bases matching TRBD1. From germline, CDR1 is LGHNA and CDR2 YSLEER. This CDR3 contains 16 residues. V lost 0 bases to trimming and J lost 4 bases; unmatched junction nucleotides: 6. The CDR3 DNA is TGCGCCAGCAGCCAAGATGGGGGGGGACAGGGAGAGACCCAGTACTTC. Its translation is CASSQDGGGQGETQYF.

The CDR3, as DNA: TGTGCCAGCAGCCAAGATGGGTCACAGACCCAGTACTTC. The encoded protein is CASSQDGSQTQYF. The V call is TRBV4-2, the J call TRBJ2-5; no clear D. The V end was cut by 0 bases, the J end by 6 bases, with 8 bases between. CDR3 size: 13 residues. CDR1 and CDR2 (germline): LGHNA, YNFKEQ.

The CDR3 sequence: CASSIPSRGNQPQHF. DNA of the CDR3: TGTGCCAGTAGTATCCCCTCGAGGGGCAATCAGCCCCAGCATTTT. The chain has TRBV19 and TRBJ1-5; no clear D gene. The CDR3 sequence is 15 residues long. Germline values: CDR1 LNHDA, CDR2 SQIVND (reference sequence). V was pared by 3 bases and J by 2 bases, with 11 bases between.

The chain has TRBV27 and TRBJ2-2; D remains unclear. Trimming took 2 bases from V and 4 from J, leaving 11 bases between them. This CDR3 is 15 amino acids long. The germline gives CDR1 MNHEY, CDR2 SMNVEV (reference sequence). CDR3: CASSLREPFTGELFF. The CDR3 nucleotides read TGTGCCAGCAGTTTAAGGGAACCCTTCACCGGGGAGCTGTTTTTT.

The genes are TRBV6-1 and TRBJ1-4; 8 bases map to TRBD1. CDR3 size: 16 residues. V shed 1 base and J 7 bases; nucleotides not matched to a gene: 8. Per the germline V gene, CDR1 is MNHNS and CDR2 is SASEGT. This chain's CDR3 is CASSEVRTGTFEKLFF. CDR3 coding DNA: TGTGCCAGCAGTGAAGTCAGGACAGGGACCTTTGAAAAACTGTTTTTT.

J is TRBJ1-1 and V is TRBV29-1; the match to TRBD1 covers 9 bases. Germline CDR1 SQVTM, CDR2 ANQGSEA. The CDR3 sequence is 15 residues long. The V segment lost 7 bases and the J segment 4 bases; nucleotides outside the gene matches: 13. CDR3 sequence (DNA): TGCAGCGCTCTGGACAGGGGACGGATTGGCACTGAAGCTTTCTTT. This encodes CSALDRGRIGTEAFF.

The chain combines TRBV10-3 with TRBJ2-2; 7 bases match TRBD1. CDR1 ENHRY and CDR2 SYGVKD come from the germline V gene. The CDR3 spans 14 residues. Germline trimming cut 4 bases from V and 1 base from J; bases unmatched to any gene: 0. The CDR3 sequence: CAISGQGNTGELFF. CDR3 coding DNA: TGTGCCATCAGTGGACAGGGGAACACCGGGGAGCTGTTTTTT.

The rearrangement joins TRBV15 to TRBJ2-1; 8 bases align to TRBD2. Germline V gene data show CDR1 as LNHNV and CDR2 as YYDKDF (reference sequence). CDR3 length equals 15 residues. With 7 bases clipped from V and 0 bases from J, the junction kept 5 bases outside the gene matches. The CDR3 DNA reads TGTGCCACCACACACGGGAGGGTCTCCTACAATGAGCAGTTCTTC. It is translated as CATTHGRVSYNEQFF.

This clone was counted a few times. The chain carries TRBV4-1 and TRBJ1-6; the D gene is possibly TRBD1 (5 bases). V lost 4 bases and J lost 7, with 17 bases in between. Germline values: CDR1 MGHRA, CDR2 YSYEKL. This CDR3 has 16 residues. CDR3 residues: CASSPRGADRNSPLHF. In DNA form, the CDR3 reads TGCGCCAGCAGCCCCCGCGGGGCAGACCGGAATTCACCCCTCCACTTT.

The chain employs TRBV11-2 and TRBJ1-4; D remains unclear. There are 16 residues in the CDR3. V lost 3 bases, J lost 2 bases, and 13 bases lay in between. Germline V gene lookup returns CDR1 SGHAT and CDR2 FQNNGV. CDR3: CASSFSVATTNEKLFF. As DNA, the CDR3 is TGTGCCAGCAGCTTTTCAGTTGCGACTACTAATGAAAAACTGTTTTTT.

V gene TRBV7-6 combines with J gene TRBJ2-7, with D possibly being TRBD1 or TRBD2 (5 bases each). Looked up from germline, CDR1 is SGHVS and CDR2 is FNYEAQ. V was trimmed by 7 bases and J by 4 bases, leaving 17 bases between them. This CDR3 region has 14 residues. The CDR3 coding sequence is TGTGCCAGCACCAATTTGGGACCCATATACGAGCAGTACTTC. Its translation is CASTNLGPIYEQYF. The whole variable domain, remainder taken from reference TRBV7-6 and TRBJ2-7, is GAGVSQSPRYKVTKRGQDVALRCDPISGHVSLYWYRQALGQGPEFLTYFNYEAQQDKSGLPNDRFSAERPEGSISTLTIQRTEQRDSAMYRCASTNLGPIYEQYFGPGTRLTVT.

J is TRBJ2-1 and V is TRBV19; perhaps TRBD1 as D (6 bases). Trimming removed 6 bases from V and 2 bases from J, with 29 bases in between. The CDR3 contains 20 residues. The germline CDR1 and CDR2 sequences are LNHDA and SQIVND (reference sequence). The chain's CDR3 is CASSPIGTRQETRPYNEQFF. CDR3 nucleotides: TGTGCCAGTAGCCCTATCGGAACGCGACAGGAAACGCGACCCTACAATGAGCAGTTCTTC.

The chain is built from TRBV11-2 and TRBJ1-5, with D hard to call. The CDR3 sequence is 13 residues long. From germline, CDR1 is SGHAT and CDR2 FQNNGV. Between the trimmed V and J ends, which lost 3 bases and 7 bases, there was a span of 10 bases. The CDR3 sequence: CASSLGVGQPQHF. In DNA, the CDR3 is TGTGCCAGCAGCTTGGGTGTGGGGCAGCCCCAGCATTTT.

The chain carries TRBV18 and TRBJ2-1, with 11 bases that match TRBD2. V shed 1 base, J shed 8 bases, and the junction held 7 bases outside the gene matches. This CDR3 contains 16 residues. The V gene's germline CDR1 is KGHSH and CDR2 LQKENI. CDR3 coding DNA: TGTGCCAGCTCACCACGGGGTAGCGGGAGGGGAGATGAGCAGTTCTTC. It encodes CASSPRGSGRGDEQFF.

V and J are TRBV29-1 and TRBJ1-2; 7 bases align to TRBD1. The CDR3 sequence is 17 residues long. CDR1 is SQVTM and CDR2 is ANQGSEA in the germline V gene. With V trimmed by 1 base and J by 2 bases, 13 bases remained unmatched. The CDR3 protein is CSVEGADRKPSNYGYTF. CDR3 coding DNA: TGCAGCGTTGAAGGGGCGGACAGGAAGCCTTCCAACTATGGCTACACCTTC. Together with reference TRBV29-1 and TRBJ1-2, the CDR3 gives the full variable domain: SAVISQKPSRDICQRGTSLTIQCQVDSQVTMMFWYRQQPGQSLTLIATANQGSEATYESGFVIDKFPISRPNLTFSTLTVSNMSPEDSSIYLCSVEGADRKPSNYGYTFGSGTRLTVV.

This rearrangement joins TRBV2 to TRBJ1-5; TRBD1 matches at 8 bases. From germline, CDR1 is SNHLY and CDR2 FYNNEI. V lost 5 bases and J lost 7; bases outside the gene matches: 7. This CDR3 spans 14 amino acids. DNA for the CDR3: TGTGCCAGCAGTCAAACAGGGGGAGACCAGCCCCAGCATTTT. It is translated as CASSQTGGDQPQHF.

This chain connects TRBV6-5 to TRBJ1-2; possible D gene TRBD1, 6 bases. V was shortened by 5 bases and J by 6 bases, with 13 bases between the two germline ends. Germline CDR1 MNHEY, CDR2 SVGAGI. The CDR3 extends over 13 amino acids. The CDR3 region is CASSARGRDGYTF. As DNA, the CDR3 is TGTGCCAGCAGTGCCCGGGGGCGGGATGGCTACACCTTC.

V gene TRBV27 combines with J gene TRBJ1-1; D remains ambiguous. The CDR3 runs to 9 residues. Germline V gives CDR1 MNHEY, CDR2 SMNVEV (reference sequence). Trimming removed 8 bases at V and 4 bases at J, with 2 bases between. The CDR3 DNA reads TGTGCCAGCGTCACTGAAGCTTTCTTT. Encoded protein: CASVTEAFF.

This rearrangement joins TRBV7-9 to TRBJ2-7; 7 bases map to TRBD2. Per the germline V gene, CDR1 is SEHNR and CDR2 is FQNEAQ (reference sequence). The CDR3 has 15 amino acids. Trimming cost V 4 bases and J 3 bases; bases outside gene matches: 9. CDR3 loop: CASSSAGSGGYEQYF. The DNA of the CDR3 is TGTGCCAGCAGCTCTGCAGGGTCGGGGGGCTACGAGCAGTACTTC. Full variable domain (remainder filled in from reference TRBV7-9 and TRBJ2-7): DTGVSQNPRHKITKRGQNVTFRCDPISEHNRLYWYRQTLGQGPEFLTYFQNEAQLEKSRLLSDRFSAERPKGSFSTLEIQRTEQGDSAMYLCASSSAGSGGYEQYFGPGTRLTVT.

The chain has TRBV29-1 and TRBJ2-5, with D hard to call. V lost 3 bases, J lost 2 bases, and 16 bases lay in between. CDR1 SQVTM and CDR2 ANQGSEA come from the germline V gene. This CDR3 region has 15 residues. CDR3 sequence (DNA): TGCAGCGTTGATTCGTTAGGCAGGAATCAAGAGACCCAGTACTTC. Residues: CSVDSLGRNQETQYF.

Here the CDR3 DNA reads TGTATTCCCAGAAACCCAGGGGGAGCTAATGAAAAACTGTTTTTT. Its translation is CIPRNPGGANEKLFF. J is TRBJ1-4 and V is TRBV7-5; the table's D call TRBD1 went unverified against the DNA. TRBV7-5 is termed a pseudogene. The CDR3 contains 15 residues.

The V call is TRBV2, the J call TRBJ1-1; a possible D gene is TRBD1 (5 bases). Looked up from germline, CDR1 is SNHLY and CDR2 is FYNNEI. Trimming cost V 3 bases and J 2 bases, with 16 bases left between them. There are 16 residues in the CDR3. DNA for the CDR3: TGTGCCAGCAGTGACGGGGCAGGACTTAGTAACACTGAAGCTTTCTTT. This codes for CASSDGAGLSNTEAFF.

This chain connects TRBV27 to TRBJ2-1, with 7 bases matching TRBD2. The germline gives CDR1 MNHEY, CDR2 SMNVEV (reference sequence). The CDR3 has 20 amino acids. V dropped 3 bases and J dropped 7; count of bases not matched to a gene: 24. The DNA of the CDR3 is TGTGCCAGCAGTTTTCGGGCGACTAGCCGAGGAACTATGGGCTGGAATGAGCAGTTCTTC. This codes for CASSFRATSRGTMGWNEQFF.